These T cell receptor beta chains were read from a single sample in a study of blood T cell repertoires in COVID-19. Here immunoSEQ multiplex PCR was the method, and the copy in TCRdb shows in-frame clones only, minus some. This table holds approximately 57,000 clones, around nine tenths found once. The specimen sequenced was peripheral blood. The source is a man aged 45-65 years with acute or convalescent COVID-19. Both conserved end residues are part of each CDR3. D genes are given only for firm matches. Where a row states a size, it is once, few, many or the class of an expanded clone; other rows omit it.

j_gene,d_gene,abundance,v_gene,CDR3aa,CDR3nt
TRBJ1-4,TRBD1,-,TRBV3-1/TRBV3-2,CASSLGQGKEKLFF,TGTGCCAGCAGCCTTGGACAGGGGAAAGAAAAACTGTTTTTT
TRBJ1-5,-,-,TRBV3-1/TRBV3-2,CASSQGVGGSNQPQHF,TGTGCCAGCAGCCAAGGGGTGGGAGGAAGCAATCAGCCCCAGCATTTT
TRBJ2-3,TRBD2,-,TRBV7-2,CASSLVLAGATDTQYF,TGTGCCAGCAGCTTAGTACTAGCGGGGGCCACAGATACGCAGTATTTT
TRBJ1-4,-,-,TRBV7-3,CASSPTGDNEKLFF,TGTGCCAGCAGCCCGACGGGGGATAATGAAAAACTGTTTTTT
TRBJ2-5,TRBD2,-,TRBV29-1,CSVEVGLAGGETQYF,TGCAGCGTTGAAGTGGGACTAGCGGGAGGAGAGACCCAGTACTTC
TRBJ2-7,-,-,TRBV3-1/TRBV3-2,CASSPNGRHEQYF,TGTGCCAGCAGCCCGAATGGGAGGCACGAGCAGTACTTC
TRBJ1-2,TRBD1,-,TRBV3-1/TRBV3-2,CAAARDSGGYGYTF,TGTGCCGCAGCACGGGACAGCGGCGGCTATGGCTACACCTTC
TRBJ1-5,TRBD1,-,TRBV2,CASFGDRGGDQPQHF,TGTGCCAGCTTTGGGGACAGGGGAGGGGATCAGCCCCAGCATTTT
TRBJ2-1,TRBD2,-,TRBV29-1,CSATRPGLGYNEQFF,TGCAGCGCCACTCGACCGGGACTAGGCTACAATGAGCAGTTCTTC
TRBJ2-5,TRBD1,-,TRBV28,CASKDRVETQYF,TGTGCCAGCAAGGACAGGGTTGAGACCCAGTACTTC
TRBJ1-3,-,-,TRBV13,CASSLGYSGNTIYF,TGTGCCAGCAGCTTAGGGTACTCTGGAAACACCATATATTTT
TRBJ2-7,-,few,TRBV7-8,CASSVDFGGMSSYEQYF,TGTGCCAGCAGCGTGGACTTTGGGGGGATGAGCTCCTACGAGCAGTACTTC
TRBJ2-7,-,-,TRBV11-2,CASSLGGDSYEQYF,TGTGCCAGCAGCTTAGGGGGGGACTCCTACGAGCAGTACTTC
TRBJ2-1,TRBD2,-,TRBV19,CASRLTSVSYNEQFF,TGTGCCAGTAGACTAACTAGCGTCTCCTACAATGAGCAGTTCTTC
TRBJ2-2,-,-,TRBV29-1,CSVVPRTATYTGELFF,TGCAGCGTTGTTCCCAGAACCGCCACATACACCGGGGAGCTGTTTTTT
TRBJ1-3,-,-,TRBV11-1,CASSSTSGENGNTIYF,TGTGCCAGCAGTTCTACGTCAGGGGAGAACGGAAACACCATATATTTT
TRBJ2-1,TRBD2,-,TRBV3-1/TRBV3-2,CASSQEPGLAGSNNEQFF,TGTGCCAGCAGCCAAGAACCAGGACTAGCGGGATCAAACAATGAGCAGTTCTTC
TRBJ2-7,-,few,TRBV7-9,CASTSSEFSYEQYF,TGTGCCAGCACTTCTAGCGAGTTTTCCTACGAGCAGTACTTC
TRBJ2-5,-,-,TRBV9,CASSREGGEETQYF,TGTGCCAGCAGCCGTGAGGGGGGGGAGGAGACCCAGTACTTC
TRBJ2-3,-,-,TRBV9,CASNLEGVWDTQYF,TGTGCCAGCAACCTCGAGGGAGTATGGGATACGCAGTATTTT
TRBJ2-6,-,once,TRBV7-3,CASSRRGSGANVLTF,TGTGCCAGCAGCCGCAGGGGCTCTGGGGCCAACGTCCTGACTTTC
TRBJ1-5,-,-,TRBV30,CAWSVQGGQPQHF,TGTGCCTGGAGTGTACAGGGTGGCCAGCCCCAGCATTTT
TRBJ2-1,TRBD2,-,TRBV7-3,CASSSSGGTHNEQFF,TGTGCCAGCAGCTCTAGCGGGGGGACCCACAATGAGCAGTTCTTC
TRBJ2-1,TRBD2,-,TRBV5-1,CASSLGTLAGGPGEQFF,TGCGCCAGCAGCTTGGGGACTCTAGCGGGGGGGCCCGGTGAGCAGTTCTTC
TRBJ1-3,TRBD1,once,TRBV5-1,CASSLVSGTGLSGNTIYF,TGCGCCAGCAGCTTGGTCTCCGGGACAGGGCTATCTGGAAACACCATATATTTT
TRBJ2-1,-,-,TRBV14,CASSSFTGGQFF,TGTGCCAGCAGCTCTTTCACCGGGGGGCAGTTCTTC
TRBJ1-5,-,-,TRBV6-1,CASSEGRGPPFYRDQPQHF,TGTGCCAGCAGTGAGGGCAGGGGCCCGCCCTTTTATAGGGATCAGCCCCAGCATTTT
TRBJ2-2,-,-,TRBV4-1,CASSQSPVGTGWGGELFF,TGCGCCAGCAGCCAAAGTCCTGTCGGTACAGGCTGGGGCGGGGAGCTGTTTTTT
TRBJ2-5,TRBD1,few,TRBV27,CASSPDREQETQYF,TGTGCCAGCAGTCCCGACAGGGAGCAAGAGACCCAGTACTTC
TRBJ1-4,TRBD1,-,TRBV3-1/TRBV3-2,CASSLGQGAYHEKLFF,TGTGCCAGCAGCCTGGGACAGGGGGCTTATCATGAAAAACTGTTTTTT
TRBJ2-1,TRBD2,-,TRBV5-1,CASNPKSGGTYNEQFF,TGCGCCAGCAACCCGAAAAGCGGGGGAACCTACAATGAGCAGTTCTTC
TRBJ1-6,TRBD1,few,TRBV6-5,CASRPRGTVNSPLHF,TGTGCCAGCAGGCCCCGTGGGACAGTGAATTCACCCCTCCACTTT
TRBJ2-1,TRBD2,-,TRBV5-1,CASRTSGVYNEQFF,TGCGCCAGCAGAACTAGCGGCGTCTACAATGAGCAGTTCTTC
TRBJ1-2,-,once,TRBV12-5,CASGGGRNYGYTF,TGTGCTAGTGGTGGGGGCCGCAACTATGGCTACACCTTC
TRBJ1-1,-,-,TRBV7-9,CASSLGSEAFF,TGTGCCAGCAGCTTAGGGAGTGAAGCTTTCTTT
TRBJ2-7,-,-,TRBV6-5,CASSKNHNTYEQYF,TGTGCCAGCAGTAAAAACCACAATACCTACGAGCAGTACTTC
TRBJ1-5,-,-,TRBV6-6,CATLRGVNNQPQHF,TGTGCCACCCTCAGAGGTGTGAACAATCAGCCCCAGCATTTT
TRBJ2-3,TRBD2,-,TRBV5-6,CASTITLVAGSDTQYF,TGTGCCAGCACTATTACGCTGGTAGCGGGGTCAGATACGCAGTATTTT
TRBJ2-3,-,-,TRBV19,CASIPTTSDTDTQYF,TGTGCCAGTATTCCGACTACCTCAGACACAGATACGCAGTATTTT
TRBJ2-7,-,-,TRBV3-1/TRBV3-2,CASSLYYEQYF,TGTGCCAGCAGCCTATACTACGAGCAGTACTTC
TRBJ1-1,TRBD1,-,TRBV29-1,CSVLVGDRGPTEAFF,TGCAGCGTCCTCGTGGGGGACAGGGGGCCGACTGAAGCTTTCTTT
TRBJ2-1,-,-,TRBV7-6,CASSRNEQFF,TGTGCCAGCAGCCGTAATGAGCAGTTCTTC
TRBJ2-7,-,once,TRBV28,CASSTGIYEQYF,TGTGCCAGCAGTACAGGGATCTACGAGCAGTACTTC
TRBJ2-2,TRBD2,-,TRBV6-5,CASSSRTSGGTGELFF,TGTGCCAGCAGTTCTAGGACTAGCGGGGGAACCGGGGAGCTGTTTTTT
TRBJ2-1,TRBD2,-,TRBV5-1,CASKLAGTYNEQFF,TGCGCCAGCAAACTAGCGGGGACCTACAATGAGCAGTTCTTC
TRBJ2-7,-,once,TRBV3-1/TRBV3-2,CASSQGSRKDYEQYF,TGTGCCAGCAGCCAAGGGTCCAGGAAGGACTACGAGCAGTACTTC
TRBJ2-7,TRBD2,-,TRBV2,CASSLAGASYEQYF,TGTGCCAGCAGTCTAGCGGGGGCCTCCTACGAGCAGTACTTC
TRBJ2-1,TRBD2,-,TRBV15,CATSSRGGLAASSYNEQFF,TGTGCCACCAGCTCCCGGGGGGGACTAGCGGCAAGCTCCTACAATGAGCAGTTCTTC
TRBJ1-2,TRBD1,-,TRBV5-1,CASSRDRGSYGYTF,TGCGCCAGCAGCAGGGACAGGGGGTCCTATGGCTACACCTTC
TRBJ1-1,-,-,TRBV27,CASSALGQPNTEAFF,TGTGCCAGCAGTGCCCTAGGACAGCCTAACACTGAAGCTTTCTTT
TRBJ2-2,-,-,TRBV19,CASSIDQMTGELFF,TGTGCCAGTAGTATAGATCAGATGACCGGGGAGCTGTTTTTT
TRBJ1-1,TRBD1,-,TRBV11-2,CASTSTGGRNTEAFF,TGTGCCAGCACCTCGACAGGGGGCAGGAACACTGAAGCTTTCTTT
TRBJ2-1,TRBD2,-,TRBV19,CASSIVGTTPSEQFF,TGTGCCAGTAGTATCGTCGGGACTACCCCCAGCGAGCAGTTCTTC
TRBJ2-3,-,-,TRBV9,CASSVVWESTDTQYF,TGTGCCAGCAGCGTAGTGTGGGAGAGCACAGATACGCAGTATTTT
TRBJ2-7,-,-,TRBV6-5,CASSSRTGPYEQYF,TGTGCCAGCAGTTCGCGTACAGGGCCCTACGAGCAGTACTTC